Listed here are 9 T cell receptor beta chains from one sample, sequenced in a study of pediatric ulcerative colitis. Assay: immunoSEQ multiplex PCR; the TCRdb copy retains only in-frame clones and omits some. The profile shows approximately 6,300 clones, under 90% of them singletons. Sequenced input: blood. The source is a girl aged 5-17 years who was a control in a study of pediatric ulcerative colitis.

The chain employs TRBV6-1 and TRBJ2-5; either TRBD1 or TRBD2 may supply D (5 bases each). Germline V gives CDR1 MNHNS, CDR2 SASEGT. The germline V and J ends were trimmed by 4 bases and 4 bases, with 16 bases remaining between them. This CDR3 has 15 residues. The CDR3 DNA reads TGTGCCAGCAGTGTGGGACGTTGGTCGGGAGAGACCCAGTACTTC. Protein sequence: CASSVGRWSGETQYF.

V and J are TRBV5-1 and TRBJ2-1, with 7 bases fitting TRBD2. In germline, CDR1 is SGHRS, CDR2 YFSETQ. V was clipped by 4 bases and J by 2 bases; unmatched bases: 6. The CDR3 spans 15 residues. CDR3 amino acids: CASSAKSGTYNEQFF. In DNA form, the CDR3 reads TGCGCCAGCAGCGCGAAGAGCGGGACCTACAATGAGCAGTTCTTC.

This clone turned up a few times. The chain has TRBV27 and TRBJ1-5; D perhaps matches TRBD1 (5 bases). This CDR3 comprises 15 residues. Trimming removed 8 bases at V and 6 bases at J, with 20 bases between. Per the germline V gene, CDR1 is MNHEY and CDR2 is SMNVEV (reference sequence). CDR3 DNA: TGTGCCAGCGGGGATTTGGGGGACTCCGGTCAGCCCCAGCATTTT. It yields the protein CASGDLGDSGQPQHF.

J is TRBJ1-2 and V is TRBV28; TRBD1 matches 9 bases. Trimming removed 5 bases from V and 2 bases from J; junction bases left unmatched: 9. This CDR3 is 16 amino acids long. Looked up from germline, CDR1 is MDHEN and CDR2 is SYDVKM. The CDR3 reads CASSLALGTGNYGYTF. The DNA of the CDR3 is TGTGCCAGCAGTCTCGCCCTGGGGACAGGGAACTATGGCTACACCTTC.

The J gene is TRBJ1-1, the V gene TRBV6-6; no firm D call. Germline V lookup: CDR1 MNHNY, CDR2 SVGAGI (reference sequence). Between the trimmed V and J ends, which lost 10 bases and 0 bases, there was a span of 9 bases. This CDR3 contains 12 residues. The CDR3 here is CATRPVNTEAFF. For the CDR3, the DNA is TGTGCCACCAGGCCGGTGAACACTGAAGCTTTCTTT.

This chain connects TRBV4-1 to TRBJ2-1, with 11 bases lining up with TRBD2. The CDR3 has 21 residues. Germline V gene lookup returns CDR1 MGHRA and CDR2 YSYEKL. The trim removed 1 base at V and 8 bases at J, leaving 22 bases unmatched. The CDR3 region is CASSQGALWPLTSGRSYEQFF. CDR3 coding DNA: TGCGCCAGCAGCCAAGGGGCTCTATGGCCGCTAACTAGCGGGAGATCATATGAGCAGTTCTTC.

The CDR3 coding sequence is TGCGCCAGCAGCACCCGTAGCGGCGATGAGCAGTTCTTC. The encoded protein is CASSTRSGDEQFF. This chain links TRBV4-1 with TRBJ2-1; D perhaps matches TRBD2 (6 bases). The germline V gene encodes CDR1 MGHRA and CDR2 YSYEKL. This CDR3 has 13 amino acids. Trimming removed 5 bases from V and 8 bases from J, with 13 bases in between.

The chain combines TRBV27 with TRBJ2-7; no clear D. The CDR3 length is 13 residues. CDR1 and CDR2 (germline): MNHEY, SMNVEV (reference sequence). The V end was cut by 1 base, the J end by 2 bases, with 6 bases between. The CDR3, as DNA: TGTGCCAGCAGTTTATATGGGCCCTACGAGCAGTACTTC. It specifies CASSLYGPYEQYF.

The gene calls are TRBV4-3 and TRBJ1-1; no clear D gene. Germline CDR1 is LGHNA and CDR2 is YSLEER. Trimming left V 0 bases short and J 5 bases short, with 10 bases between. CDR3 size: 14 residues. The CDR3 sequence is CASSQEALGTEAFF. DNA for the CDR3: TGCGCCAGCAGCCAAGAAGCCCTAGGTACTGAAGCTTTCTTT.